These T cell receptor beta chains were read from a single sample in a study of blood T cell repertoires in COVID-19. Here immunoSEQ multiplex PCR was the method, and the copy in TCRdb shows in-frame clones only, minus some. This table holds 25,000 to 30,000 clones, 77% found once. Sample: peripheral blood. These receptors originate from an older woman with active or convalescent COVID-19. Both conserved end residues are part of each CDR3. Each record gives: V gene, clone size, D gene, CDR3 length, J gene, CDR3 protein, CDR3 DNA. D genes are given only for firm matches. Expanded clones are given a class, and other clones once, few, many or no size at all.

>TRBV19|-|-|15|TRBJ2-2
CASRHGQWDTGELFF
TGTGCCAGTAGGCATGGGCAGTGGGACACCGGGGAGCTGTTTTTT
>TRBV10-3|-|TRBD1|17|TRBJ2-1
CAISESLAGTGDNEQFF
TGTGCCATCAGTGAGTCCTTAGCCGGGACAGGGGACAATGAGCAGTTCTTC
>TRBV6-2/TRBV6-3|-|-|13|TRBJ1-5
CASSFGTNQPQHF
TGTGCCAGCAGTTTCGGGACTAATCAGCCCCAGCATTTT
>TRBV5-1|-|-|13|TRBJ2-3
CASSPPLPDTQYF
TGCGCCAGCAGCCCCCCCCTCCCAGATACGCAGTATTTT
>TRBV19|-|-|16|TRBJ2-3
CASTPGPGTSTDTQYF
TGTGCCAGTACCCCAGGTCCAGGGACAAGCACAGATACGCAGTATTTT
>TRBV10-3|-|-|13|TRBJ1-6
CASSGRENSPLHF
TGTGCCAGTTCCGGGCGGGAAAATTCACCCCTCCACTTT
>TRBV2|-|TRBD1|14|TRBJ1-3
CASGQGEFGNTIYF
TGTGCCAGTGGACAGGGGGAATTTGGAAACACCATATATTTT
>TRBV11-2|-|TRBD1|14|TRBJ1-2
CASSLWDRGDGYTF
TGTGCCAGCAGCTTATGGGACAGGGGGGATGGCTACACCTTC
>TRBV28|once|-|11|TRBJ2-1
CASSRGFEQFF
TGTGCCAGCAGCCGGGGGTTTGAGCAGTTCTTC
>TRBV13|-|-|14|TRBJ2-6
CASRLGGGANVLTF
TGTGCCAGCAGGTTGGGGGGTGGGGCCAACGTCCTGACTTTC
>TRBV11-2|-|TRBD1|15|TRBJ1-1
CASRPARGGNTEAFF
TGTGCCAGCAGGCCCGCTCGAGGGGGCAACACTGAAGCTTTCTTT
>TRBV29-1|-|-|12|TRBJ1-1
CSVESGVTEAFF
TGCAGCGTTGAGTCGGGAGTGACTGAAGCTTTCTTT
>TRBV5-1|-|-|14|TRBJ1-6
CASSLYSSNSPLHF
TGCGCCAGCAGCTTGTACAGCTCTAATTCACCCCTCCACTTT
>TRBV7-9|-|-|14|TRBJ1-6
CASSTGQTNSPLHF
TGTGCCAGCAGTACCGGACAGACAAATTCACCCCTCCACTTT
>TRBV18|-|TRBD2|16|TRBJ2-7
CASSPPGTSASYEQYF
TGTGCCAGCTCACCCCCCGGGACTAGCGCCTCCTACGAGCAGTACTTC
>TRBV5-1|-|-|13|TRBJ1-2
CASSLSGVDGYTF
TGCGCCAGCAGCCTCTCCGGGGTCGATGGCTACACCTTC
>TRBV5-3|-|TRBD1|19|TRBJ1-5
CARSFNRDRGRGSNQPQHF
TGTGCCAGAAGCTTTAATAGGGACAGGGGGCGAGGTAGCAATCAGCCCCAGCATTTT
>TRBV7-3|-|TRBD1|15|TRBJ2-5
CASSRGDRGRETQYF
TGTGCCAGCAGCCGGGGGGACAGGGGCAGAGAGACCCAGTACTTC
>TRBV7-2|-|-|15|TRBJ1-2
CASSLATGFSYGYTF
TGTGCCAGCAGCTTAGCGACAGGTTTCTCCTATGGCTACACCTTC
>TRBV7-6|-|-|18|TRBJ2-2
CASSLRPGGGGNTGELFF
TGTGCCAGCAGCTTGAGACCAGGGGGCGGGGGGAACACCGGGGAGCTGTTTTTT
>TRBV19|-|TRBD1|16|TRBJ1-1
CASSTTGGPMNTEAFF
TGTGCCAGTAGTACAACAGGGGGCCCCATGAACACTGAAGCTTTCTTT
>TRBV28|-|-|14|TRBJ1-1
CASTNGGRQFWAFF
TGTGCCAGCACCAACGGGGGGCGACAATTTTGGGCTTTCTTT
>TRBV6-6|-|-|11|TRBJ2-7
CASSWEGGQYF
TGTGCCAGCAGTTGGGAGGGGGGGCAGTACTTC
>TRBV7-2|once|TRBD2|15|TRBJ2-7
CASSPGGRRDYEQYF
TGTGCCAGCAGCCCCGGTGGGAGGAGGGACTATGAGCAGTACTTC
>TRBV2|-|-|14|TRBJ2-4
CASSQGSSKNIQYF
TGTGCCAGCAGCCAGGGGAGTTCCAAAAACATTCAGTACTTC
>TRBV7-9|-|TRBD2|18|TRBJ2-1
CASSPGGTSGLGNNEQFF
TGTGCCAGCAGCCCCGGCGGTACTAGCGGGCTCGGTAACAATGAGCAGTTCTTC
>TRBV5-1|-|-|15|TRBJ1-1
CASSRTEAVNTEAFF
TGCGCCAGCAGCAGGACAGAGGCGGTGAACACTGAAGCTTTCTTT
>TRBV6-4|-|-|15|TRBJ2-1
CASSIRDTPRDEQFF
TGTGCCAGCAGTATAAGGGACACCCCTCGGGATGAGCAGTTCTTC
>TRBV19|-|-|15|TRBJ1-2
CASRPMGHPNYGYTF
TGTGCCAGTAGACCTATGGGACACCCTAACTATGGCTACACCTTC
>TRBV7-9|-|-|15|TRBJ1-4
CASSLGGGDGEKLFF
TGTGCCAGCAGCTTAGGCGGGGGCGATGGTGAAAAACTGTTTTTT
>TRBV6-6|-|-|13|TRBJ2-3
CASRQGHRDTQYF
TGTGCCAGCAGGCAGGGCCACCGGGATACGCAGTATTTT
>TRBV11-3|-|TRBD2|17|TRBJ2-1
CASSLDASGSSYNEQFF
TGTGCCAGCAGCTTAGATGCTAGCGGGAGCTCCTACAATGAGCAGTTCTTC
>TRBV19|-|-|17|TRBJ2-3
CASSTQGRGSSTDTQYF
TGTGCCAGTAGTACCCAGGGGCGCGGCTCTAGCACAGATACGCAGTATTTT